The clone carrying this T cell receptor (beta chain) has a handful of counts. Its specificity is unknown. The authors made TCR cDNA by 5'RACE template switching, adding a universal primer site and UMIs. TCRdb processed the 5' RACE reads anew with MiXCR; each CDR3 protein has one entry. This sample has nearly 550,000 distinct CDR3 sequences, with 15% to 20% found just once. V lost 5 bases and J lost 2, with 13 bases in between. CDR1 and CDR2 from the germline V gene are SGHTA and FQGNSA. This CDR3 has 14 residues. The data derive from a study of T cells after yellow fever vaccination. Study observations and caveats: Just a small share of clonotypes turned up in the CD4 compartment as well as the CD8 compartment. FACS-sorted repertoires could harbor abundant contaminating bulk-population clonotypes. Post-booster repertoires again held most primary-vaccination clones (roughly 95% CD4, just under 90% CD8).

The sequence came from a man aged 25 to 40 who received the YFV17D yellow fever vaccine. Source: PBMCs, taken 15 days after the yellow fever booster vaccination. The J gene is TRBJ2-7, the V gene TRBV7-2, with D perhaps being TRBD1 or TRBD2 (6 bases each). CDR3 sequence: CASSMGGIAYEQYF. DNA of the CDR3: TGTGCCAGCAGCATGGGGGGCATAGCCTACGAGCAGTACTTC.